Below are 7 T cell receptor beta chains sequenced from a single sample in a study of blood T cell repertoires in COVID-19. Sequencing used immunoSEQ multiplex PCR; TCRdb keeps in-frame clones, though not all of them. This table has hundreds of thousands of clones, roughly 87% appearing once. Sequenced sample: peripheral blood. Every receptor here comes from a man in his late teens or twenties with active or convalescent COVID-19.

The chain joins TRBV5-8 to TRBJ2-6, with D perhaps matching TRBD2 (6 bases). CDR3 length: 18 residues. Germline values: CDR1 SGHTS, CDR2 YDEGEE. Between the trimmed V and J ends, which lost 3 bases and 1 base, there was a span of 17 bases. The CDR3 protein is CASSSSWGETSGANVLTF. Here the CDR3 DNA reads TGTGCCAGCAGCTCCTCTTGGGGGGAGACATCTGGGGCCAACGTCCTGACTTTC.

The chain recombines TRBV13 with TRBJ2-1; 10 bases are shared with TRBD2. Trimming at V came to 4 bases and at J to 5 bases, leaving 5 bases not matched to a gene. CDR3 length: 15 amino acids. Germline V gene sequence: CDR1 PRHDT, CDR2 FYEKMQ (reference sequence). CDR3 loop: CASSSERGGHNEQFF. The CDR3 nucleotides read TGTGCCAGCAGCTCGGAGCGGGGGGGTCACAATGAGCAGTTCTTC.

The chain links TRBV7-9 to TRBJ2-7, with 7 bases fitting TRBD1. CDR3 length: 12 amino acids. Germline V CDR1 and CDR2: SEHNR, FQNEAQ (reference sequence). After removal of 5 bases from V and 5 bases from J, the junction contained 3 bases not matched to a gene. DNA of the CDR3: TGTGCCAGCAGCCCAACAGGGGACGAGCAGTACTTC. Translating gives CASSPTGDEQYF.

This clone was detected once. The chain combines TRBV5-1 with TRBJ2-1; 14 bases align to TRBD2. CDR1 and CDR2 (germline): SGHRS, YFSETQ. V lost 4 bases, J lost 4 bases, and 7 bases stayed unmatched. CDR3 length: 17 residues. The CDR3 protein is CASSETSGGASYNEQFF. The CDR3 bases are TGCGCCAGCAGCGAGACTAGCGGGGGGGCGAGTTACAATGAGCAGTTCTTC. Full variable domain (remainder filled in from reference TRBV5-1 and TRBJ2-1): KAGVTQTPRYLIKTRGQQVTLSCSPISGHRSVSWYQQTPGQGLQFLFEYFSETQRNKGNFPGRFSGRQFSNSRSEMNVSTLELGDSALYLCASSETSGGASYNEQFFGPGTRLTVL.

J is TRBJ1-1 and V is TRBV6-5; possible D gene TRBD1, 6 bases. The V end lost 6 bases, the J end lost 3 bases, and 14 bases lay between the germline ends. This CDR3 is 14 amino acids long. CDR1 is MNHEY, CDR2 SVGAGI, per germline. The CDR3 spells CASRRTVGHTEAFF. CDR3 nucleotide sequence: TGTGCCAGCAGGCGGACAGTGGGGCACACTGAAGCTTTCTTT.

This chain joins TRBV27 and TRBJ1-5, with D uncertain. The CDR3 totals 12 residues. Trimming took off 2 bases at V and 15 bases at J, with 14 bases between the two ends. The germline V gene has CDR1 MNHEY and CDR2 SMNVEV (reference sequence). DNA for the CDR3: TGTGCCAGCAGTTTAGAGGGCCAGGAGGTGCATTTT. Translated, it gives CASSLEGQEVHF.

The rearrangement joins TRBV7-9 to TRBJ2-7; tentatively, D is TRBD1 (6 bases). The germline gives CDR1 SEHNR, CDR2 FQNEAQ (reference sequence). CDR3 length: 18 amino acids. Trimming cost V 5 bases and J 1 base, with 24 bases left between them. The CDR3 spells CASSDPPSDRLLSYEQYF. CDR3 DNA: TGTGCCAGCAGCGACCCTCCTTCAGACAGGCTTCTATCCTACGAGCAGTACTTC.